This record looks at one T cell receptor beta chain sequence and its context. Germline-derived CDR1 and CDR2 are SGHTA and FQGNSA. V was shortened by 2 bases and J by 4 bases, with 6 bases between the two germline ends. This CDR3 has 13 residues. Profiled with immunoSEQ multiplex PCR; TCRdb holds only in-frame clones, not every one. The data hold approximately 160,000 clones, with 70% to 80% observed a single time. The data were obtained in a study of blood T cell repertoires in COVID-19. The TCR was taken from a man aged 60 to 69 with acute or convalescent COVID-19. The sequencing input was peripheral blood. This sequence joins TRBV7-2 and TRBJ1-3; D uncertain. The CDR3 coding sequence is TGTGCCAGCAGCTTATATCAGGGAAACACCATATATTTT. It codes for CASSLYQGNTIYF.